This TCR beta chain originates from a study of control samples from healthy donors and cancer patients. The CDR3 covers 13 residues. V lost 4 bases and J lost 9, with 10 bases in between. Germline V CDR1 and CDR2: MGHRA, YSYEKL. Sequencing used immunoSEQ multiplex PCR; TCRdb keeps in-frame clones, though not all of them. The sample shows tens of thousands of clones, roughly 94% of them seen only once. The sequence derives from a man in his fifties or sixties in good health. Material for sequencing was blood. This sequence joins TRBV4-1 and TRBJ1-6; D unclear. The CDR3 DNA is TGCGCCAGCAGCCCCCTTAATGTTTCACCCCTCCACTTT. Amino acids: CASSPLNVSPLHF.